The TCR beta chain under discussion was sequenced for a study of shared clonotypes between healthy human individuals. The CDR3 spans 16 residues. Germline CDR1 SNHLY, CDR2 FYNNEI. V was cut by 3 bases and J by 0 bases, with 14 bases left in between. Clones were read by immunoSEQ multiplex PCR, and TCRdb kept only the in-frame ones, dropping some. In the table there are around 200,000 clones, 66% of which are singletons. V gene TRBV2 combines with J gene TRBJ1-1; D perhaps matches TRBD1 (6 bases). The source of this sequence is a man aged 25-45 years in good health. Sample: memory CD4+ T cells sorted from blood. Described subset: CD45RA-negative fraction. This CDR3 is CASSDTGILMNTEAFF. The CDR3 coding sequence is TGTGCCAGCAGTGACACAGGGATTTTGATGAACACTGAAGCTTTCTTT.